The 27 T cell receptor beta chains below all came from one sample that was sequenced in a study of CD4 T cells in relation to SARS-CoV-2 and coronaviruses. The table came from immunoSEQ multiplex PCR; TCRdb's copy has only in-frame clones and leaves some out. This table holds about 65,000 clones, around 87% found once. Before the COVID-19 pandemic, during about 2010-2019, CD4+ T cells were taken from unexposed donors. Sequencing was carried out using memory CD4+ T cells from PBMCs. The receptors shown here come from a human donor in good health.

The V call is TRBV19, the J call TRBJ2-1, with 8 bases aligning to TRBD2. Germline V gene lookup returns CDR1 LNHDA and CDR2 SQIVND (reference sequence). Unmatched junction bases numbered 19, after V lost 8 bases and J lost 1 base. The CDR3 length is 19 residues. CDR3 in amino acids: CASPSKGQRELYSYNEQFF. CDR3 nucleotide sequence: TGTGCCAGTCCATCCAAGGGTCAGCGGGAGCTCTATTCCTACAATGAGCAGTTCTTC.

The chain combines TRBV14 with TRBJ1-2; D not resolved. CDR3 length: 12 residues. V shed 1 base and J shed 4 bases, with 4 bases lying between them. Germline CDR1 SGHDN, CDR2 FVKESK. The CDR3 protein is CASSQAGYGYTF. The DNA for the CDR3 is TGTGCCAGCAGCCAAGCCGGCTATGGCTACACCTTC.

The chain couples TRBV2 to TRBJ2-3; D may match TRBD1 or TRBD2 (6 bases each). Germline lookup yields CDR1 SNHLY and CDR2 FYNNEI. The ends were cut back, 7 bases at V and 4 bases at J, with 9 bases in the middle. This CDR3 is built from 12 residues. The CDR3 DNA sequence: TGTGCCAGCAAGGGGGAGGCAGATACGCAGTATTTT. Its translation is CASKGEADTQYF.

The chain joins TRBV5-1 to TRBJ2-2, with D perhaps being TRBD1 or TRBD2 (6 bases each). Trimming removed 0 bases at V and 4 bases at J, with 10 bases between. CDR3 length equals 15 residues. From germline, CDR1 is SGHRS and CDR2 YFSETQ. CDR3 amino acids: CASSLAEGGTGELFF. The CDR3 region has the DNA TGCGCCAGCAGCTTGGCGGAGGGGGGCACCGGGGAGCTGTTTTTT. The whole variable domain, remainder taken from reference TRBV5-1 and TRBJ2-2, is KAGVTQTPRYLIKTRGQQVTLSCSPISGHRSVSWYQQTPGQGLQFLFEYFSETQRNKGNFPGRFSGRQFSNSRSEMNVSTLELGDSALYLCASSLAEGGTGELFFGEGSRLTVL.

The CDR3 loop is CASSTINNEQFF. The CDR3 nucleotides read TGTGCCAGCAGTACGATCAACAATGAGCAGTTCTTC. The V call is TRBV6-5, the J call TRBJ2-1; D not certain. Germline CDR1 is MNHEY and CDR2 is SVGAGI. The CDR3 spans 12 residues. V was cut by 5 bases and J by 5 bases, with 7 bases left in between.

The J gene is TRBJ2-1, the V gene TRBV7-3; D possibly corresponds to TRBD2 (5 bases). Between the trimmed V and J ends, which lost 5 bases and 8 bases, there was a span of 16 bases. In germline, CDR1 is SGHTA, CDR2 FQGTGA. The CDR3 sequence is 14 residues long. CDR3 protein: CASSTDSAADEQFF. CDR3 nucleotides: TGTGCCAGCAGCACGGACTCGGCTGCTGATGAGCAGTTCTTC.

As regards this clone: This specimen includes other DNA sequences encoding the same CDR3. The chain joins TRBV2 to TRBJ1-1; D ambiguous. Germline-derived CDR1 and CDR2 are SNHLY and FYNNEI. This CDR3 contains 13 residues. V shed 4 bases and J shed 1 base, with 7 bases lying between them. CDR3 sequence reads: CASSGEGNTEAFF. CDR3 sequence (DNA): TGTGCCAGCAGTGGGGAAGGGAACACTGAAGCTTTCTTT.

The chain couples TRBV9 to TRBJ1-6; 7 bases map to TRBD1. Germline assignment: CDR1 SGDLS and CDR2 YYNGEE. After removal of 8 bases from V and 6 bases from J, the junction contained 8 bases not matched to a gene. The CDR3 totals 14 residues. The CDR3 DNA is TGTGCCAGGCCAGGGGGGCCGACTAATTCACCCCTCCACTTT. It specifies CARPGGPTNSPLHF.

The chain combines TRBV6-5 with TRBJ2-7, with D unclear. V was cut by 5 bases and J by 3 bases, with 17 bases left in between. Germline V CDR1 and CDR2: MNHEY, SVGAGI. The CDR3 covers 15 residues. This CDR3 is CASSHGVPSFYEQYF. DNA of the CDR3: TGTGCCAGCAGTCACGGTGTACCGTCCTTCTACGAGCAGTACTTC.

V usage is TRBV3-1 (or the pseudogene TRBV3-2) and J usage is TRBJ1-4; D gene ambiguous. CDR1 is LGHDT, CDR2 YNNKEL, per germline (reference sequence). Trimming removed 4 bases from V and 4 bases from J, with 13 bases in between. The CDR3 has 15 residues. This CDR3 is CASSLHRVRNEKLFF. DNA for the CDR3: TGTGCCAGCAGCCTACACCGGGTCCGTAATGAAAAACTGTTTTTT.

J is TRBJ2-1 and V is TRBV30; TRBD2 agrees at 12 bases. The CDR3 is 19 amino acids. The germline V gene has CDR1 GTSNPN and CDR2 SVGIG (reference sequence). V gave up 0 bases and J gave up 3 bases; unmatched junction bases: 12. The CDR3, as DNA: TGTGCCTGGAGTGTACCTGGCCTAGCGGGGGGGCCGAGCTACAATGAGCAGTTCTTC. It yields the protein CAWSVPGLAGGPSYNEQFF. Using reference TRBV30 and TRBJ2-1 for the parts outside the CDR3, the full variable domain is SQTIHQWPATLVQPVGSPLSLECTVEGTSNPNLYWYRQAAGRGLQLLFYSVGIGQISSEVPQNLSASRPQDRQFILSSKKLLLSDSGFYLCAWSVPGLAGGPSYNEQFFGPGTRLTVL.

The genes are TRBV25-1 and TRBJ2-6; no clear D. This CDR3 is built from 13 residues. V lost 7 bases and J 0 bases, leaving 4 bases between the germline ends. Germline values: CDR1 MGHDK, CDR2 SYGVNS. The CDR3 sequence: CASTSSGANVLTF. In DNA form, the CDR3 reads TGTGCCAGCACCAGCTCTGGGGCCAACGTCCTGACTTTC.

The genes are TRBV5-1 and TRBJ2-2; D is unclear. Trimming stripped 5 bases from V and 3 bases from J, with 11 bases between. The CDR3 is 14 residues long. CDR1 and CDR2 (germline): SGHRS, YFSETQ. DNA of the CDR3: TGCGCCAGCAGTCTGTTAGATGACACCGGGGAGCTGTTTTTT. It encodes CASSLLDDTGELFF. The full variable domain, completed using reference TRBV5-1 and TRBJ2-2, is KAGVTQTPRYLIKTRGQQVTLSCSPISGHRSVSWYQQTPGQGLQFLFEYFSETQRNKGNFPGRFSGRQFSNSRSEMNVSTLELGDSALYLCASSLLDDTGELFFGEGSRLTVL.

This chain links TRBV5-1 with TRBJ1-1; 8 bases fit TRBD1. The CDR3 is made up of 14 amino acids. Germline CDR1 SGHRS, CDR2 YFSETQ. Unmatched junction bases numbered 1, after V lost 3 bases and J lost 0 bases. In DNA form, the CDR3 reads TGCGCCAGCAGCTGGGACAGGCTGAACACTGAAGCTTTCTTT. It is translated as CASSWDRLNTEAFF.

This clone turned up a few times. The V call is TRBV6-6, the J call TRBJ2-1; D gene unclear. The length of the CDR3 is 16 residues. CDR1 MNHNY and CDR2 SVGAGI come from the germline V gene (reference sequence). V lost 4 bases to trimming and J lost 5 bases, with 18 bases between them. The CDR3 here is CASSSLSVDSHNEQFF. The CDR3 DNA is TGTGCCAGCAGTTCCCTCTCGGTGGATAGTCACAATGAGCAGTTCTTC.

The chain uses TRBV10-2 and TRBJ1-4; 8 bases align to TRBD1. The CDR3 has 15 amino acids. CDR1 WSHSY and CDR2 SAAADI come from the germline V gene. Losses at the gene ends were 3 bases for V and 2 bases for J; bases not matched to a gene: 2. CDR3 DNA: TGCGCCAGCAGTGAACAGGGGGGCACTAATGAAAAACTGTTTTTT. This sequence encodes CASSEQGGTNEKLFF.

The J gene is TRBJ1-3, the V gene TRBV5-4; D is perhaps TRBD1 (5 bases). The CDR3 spans 20 residues. The V end was cut by 0 bases, the J end by 1 base, with 23 bases between. Looked up from germline, CDR1 is SGHNT and CDR2 is YYREEE (reference sequence). The DNA for the CDR3 is TGTGCCAGCAGCTTGGGCGGCATAATAAGTTGGGGCGGATCTGGAAACACCATATATTTT. It translates to CASSLGGIISWGGSGNTIYF.

The gene calls are TRBV6-5 and TRBJ1-3; no firm D call. The V gene's germline CDR1 is MNHEY and CDR2 SVGAGI. V lost 8 bases, J lost 0 bases, and 11 bases lay in between. The CDR3 runs to 14 residues. Written as DNA, the CDR3 is TGTGCCAGCTTAGTCATAAGCTCTGGAAACACCATATATTTT. Protein: CASLVISSGNTIYF.

The chain is built from TRBV4-1 and TRBJ2-4; the D gene is possibly TRBD1 (5 bases). The ends were cut back, 5 bases at V and 0 bases at J, with 20 bases in the middle. Germline CDR1 MGHRA, CDR2 YSYEKL. CDR3 length: 18 amino acids. The DNA for the CDR3 is TGCGCCAGCAGCTCCCCCGTCAGGGCTACAGTAGCCAAAAACATTCAGTACTTC. Its protein product is CASSSPVRATVAKNIQYF.

The chain uses TRBV9 and TRBJ2-3; 8 bases map to TRBD2. CDR3 size: 16 residues. Germline V gives CDR1 SGDLS, CDR2 YYNGEE. Unmatched junction bases numbered 12, after V lost 4 bases and J lost 5 bases. For the CDR3, the DNA is TGTGCCAGCAGCATGAGGAGCGGGAGAGAGGGAGATACGCAGTATTTT. The encoded protein is CASSMRSGREGDTQYF.

The chain has TRBV28 and TRBJ1-1, with D perhaps TRBD1 (6 bases). The germline V and J ends were trimmed by 6 bases and 10 bases, with 18 bases remaining between them. From germline, CDR1 is MDHEN and CDR2 SYDVKM. The CDR3 spans 13 residues. The CDR3 region is CASRDRIRVSAFF. The CDR3 coding sequence is TGTGCCAGCAGGGACAGAATCAGGGTATCAGCTTTCTTT.

The table lists this clone with a count of one. The rearrangement uses TRBV27 and TRBJ2-2; tentative D call: TRBD1 (5 bases). The germline V and J ends were trimmed by 5 bases and 5 bases, with 12 bases remaining between them. The germline gives CDR1 MNHEY, CDR2 SMNVEV (reference sequence). This CDR3 contains 14 residues. The CDR3 sequence: CASSQTRQTGELFF. The CDR3 region has the DNA TGTGCCAGCAGTCAAACCAGACAGACCGGGGAGCTGTTTTTT.

The chain recombines TRBV9 with TRBJ2-2; TRBD2 agrees at 8 bases. The V segment lost 3 bases and the J segment 5 bases; nucleotides outside the gene matches: 3. Germline V CDR1 and CDR2: SGDLS, YYNGEE. CDR3 length equals 14 residues. The chain's CDR3 is CASSEGLGTGELFF. As DNA, the CDR3 is TGTGCCAGCAGCGAGGGACTAGGAACCGGGGAGCTGTTTTTT.

In this sample, this clone turned up a few times. The chain links TRBV19 to TRBJ2-1; D ambiguous. The length of the CDR3 is 13 residues. V gave up 5 bases and J gave up 8 bases, with 13 bases separating them. The germline gives CDR1 LNHDA, CDR2 SQIVND (reference sequence). The CDR3: CASSPTPGHEQFF. The CDR3 region has the DNA TGTGCCAGTAGTCCTACCCCGGGCCATGAGCAGTTCTTC.

The chain joins TRBV5-1 to TRBJ2-7; possible D gene TRBD1, 5 bases. Per germline, CDR1 SGHRS and CDR2 YFSETQ. The CDR3 is 15 residues long. Between the trimmed V and J ends, which lost 4 bases and 3 bases, there was a span of 17 bases. CDR3 nucleotide sequence: TGCGCCAGCAGCCCGGGTCCCACCAGGGACTACGAGCAGTACTTC. Amino acids: CASSPGPTRDYEQYF.

The chain is built from TRBV7-9 and TRBJ1-1, with D unresolved. Germline assignment: CDR1 SEHNR and CDR2 FQNEAQ (reference sequence). This CDR3 is 13 amino acids long. V was cut by 5 bases and J by 0 bases, with 7 bases left in between. The CDR3 loop reads CASSKQMNTEAFF. The CDR3, as DNA: TGTGCCAGCAGCAAACAGATGAACACTGAAGCTTTCTTT.

The chain carries TRBV27 and TRBJ2-1; TRBD1 might be the D (6 bases). Between the trimmed V and J ends, which lost 8 bases and 0 bases, there was a span of 14 bases. The CDR3 is made up of 15 amino acids. From germline, CDR1 is MNHEY and CDR2 SMNVEV (reference sequence). In DNA form, the CDR3 reads TGTGCCAGCGGGACCCGGGACAACTCCTACAATGAGCAGTTCTTC. This encodes CASGTRDNSYNEQFF.